This TCR beta chain was sequenced for a study of blood T cell repertoires in COVID-19. Looking at the study overall: T cells, B-cell-depleted T cells, or PBMCs provided the cDNA or gDNA that served as material.

In germline, CDR1 is SGHRS, CDR2 YFSETQ. V lost 1 base to trimming and J lost 4 bases, with 9 bases between them. The CDR3 consists of 13 residues. As handled by the study authors: The authors estimated nucleated cell counts from reference gene primer amplification. TCRdb's copy holds only in-frame clones and misses some; the assay was immunoSEQ multiplex PCR. For V, J and clone size, that table is used; D and trimming come from the DNA. This table has a few hundred thousand clones, more than 80% appearing once. The receptor's source is a woman aged 50 to 60 with COVID-19, enrolled during active disease. The chain couples TRBV5-1 to TRBJ2-7; D perhaps matches TRBD2 (5 bases). Sequenced input: peripheral blood. CDR3: CASSLSGEYEQYF. The CDR3 bases are TGCGCCAGCAGCTTGTCTGGGGAGTACGAGCAGTACTTC.